A single sample is the source of the 12 T cell receptor beta chains below, sequenced in a study of OX40 agonist ivuxolimab in advanced cancers. Clones were read by immunoSEQ multiplex PCR, and TCRdb kept only the in-frame ones, dropping some. The sample lists fewer than 85,000 clones; about 88% were seen once. The starting material was CD4+ or CD8+ T cells sorted from blood, obtained in a trial of the OX40 agonist ivuxolimab. The receptors originated from an adult with an advanced solid tumor such as melanoma, head and neck, liver or kidney cancer.

The gene calls are TRBV19 and TRBJ2-3; 9 bases are a match to TRBD1. The V gene end was trimmed by 4 bases and the J gene end by 6 bases; junction bases not matched to a gene: 11. Germline V gene lookup returns CDR1 LNHDA and CDR2 SQIVND (reference sequence). This CDR3 has 16 residues. The CDR3 DNA follows: TGTGCCAGTAGTAGGTCTCTGGGACAGGGTGACGATACGCAGTATTTT. This encodes CASSRSLGQGDDTQYF.

V gene TRBV5-1 combines with J gene TRBJ2-7; a possible D gene is TRBD1 (5 bases). Germline-derived CDR1 and CDR2 are SGHRS and YFSETQ. V lost 0 bases, J lost 2 bases, and 12 bases lay in between. The CDR3 contains 15 residues. CDR3 nucleotides: TGCGCCAGCAGCTTGGATGCAGGGCGGACCTACGAGCAGTACTTC. It encodes CASSLDAGRTYEQYF.

The chain joins TRBV6-1 to TRBJ2-7; no clear D. This CDR3 contains 15 residues. V was trimmed by 5 bases and J by 1 base, leaving 15 bases between them. Germline V gene sequence: CDR1 MNHNS, CDR2 SASEGT. The CDR3: CASSLGSDPSYEQYF. The DNA for the CDR3 is TGTGCCAGCAGTTTGGGGTCAGATCCATCCTACGAGCAGTACTTC.

The V call is TRBV11-2, the J call TRBJ1-3; D might be TRBD1 (5 bases). Germline loops: CDR1 SGHAT, CDR2 FQNNGV. The V end lost 1 base, the J end lost 7 bases, and 5 bases lay between the germline ends. The CDR3 covers 12 residues. CDR3 in DNA: TGTGCCAGCAGCTTAGGGGACAACACCATATATTTT. Translation gives CASSLGDNTIYF.

The rearrangement joins TRBV6-1 to TRBJ1-3, with no clear D. V gave up 2 bases and J gave up 2 bases, with 13 bases separating them. CDR1 is MNHNS and CDR2 is SASEGT in the germline V gene. The CDR3 has 16 amino acids. CDR3: CASSELMWGTGNTIYF. DNA for the CDR3: TGTGCCAGCAGTGAACTAATGTGGGGAACTGGAAACACCATATATTTT.

The V gene is TRBV2, the J gene TRBJ1-1, with D perhaps matching TRBD1 (6 bases). CDR3 size: 14 residues. Germline CDR1 reads SNHLY; CDR2 reads FYNNEI. V gave up 2 bases and J gave up 4 bases, with 11 bases separating them. The CDR3 DNA reads as TGTGCCAGCAGTGAACAGGGGCGCCTCACTGAAGCTTTCTTT. Translating it yields CASSEQGRLTEAFF.

The V and J genes are TRBV6-6 and TRBJ2-1, with no clear D. Germline V gene sequence: CDR1 MNHNY, CDR2 SVGAGI (reference sequence). V was trimmed by 2 bases and J by 4 bases, leaving 9 bases between them. The CDR3 is 14 amino acids. CDR3 loop: CASSYRDLYNEQFF. CDR3 DNA: TGTGCCAGCAGTTACCGAGACTTGTACAATGAGCAGTTCTTC.

The V gene is TRBV28, the J gene TRBJ2-2; 8 bases are a match to TRBD2. This CDR3 region has 15 residues. CDR1 and CDR2 from the germline V gene are MDHEN and SYDVKM. Trimming removed 4 bases from V and 5 bases from J; junction bases left unmatched: 6. The CDR3 DNA sequence: TGTGCCAGCAGTTGGGGCGGGAGGAGGACCGGGGAGCTGTTTTTT. This encodes CASSWGGRRTGELFF. Full variable domain (missing parts from reference TRBV28 and TRBJ2-2): DVKVTQSSRYLVKRTGEKVFLECVQDMDHENMFWYRQDPGLGLRLIYFSYDVKMKEKGDIPEGYSVSREKKERFSLILESASTNQTSMYLCASSWGGRRTGELFFGEGSRLTVL.

This rearrangement joins TRBV7-2 to TRBJ1-2; 7 bases fit TRBD1. Trimming cost V 5 bases and J 8 bases; bases outside gene matches: 11. Germline V gene data show CDR1 as SGHTA and CDR2 as FQGNSA. The CDR3 totals 14 residues. CDR3 residues: CASSGYRGGVGYTF. In DNA, the CDR3 is TGTGCCAGCAGCGGTTACAGGGGCGGAGTCGGCTACACCTTC.

The chain couples TRBV18 to TRBJ1-1; 8 bases are shared with TRBD1. Germline assignment: CDR1 KGHSH and CDR2 LQKENI. With V trimmed by 0 bases and J by 2 bases, 8 bases remained unmatched. This CDR3 region has 17 residues. The CDR3 loop reads CASSPPRGQAPNTEAFF. CDR3 nucleotide sequence: TGTGCCAGCTCACCACCGAGGGGACAGGCTCCTAACACTGAAGCTTTCTTT.

The chain is built from TRBV7-3 and TRBJ2-6; 8 positions match TRBD1. This CDR3 comprises 17 residues. From germline, CDR1 is SGHTA and CDR2 FQGTGA. V shed 5 bases and J 2 bases; nucleotides not matched to a gene: 8. CDR3 DNA sequence: TGTGCCAGCAGCCCCCTCCCGACAGGGGCTGGGGCCAACGTCCTGACTTTC. Translation: CASSPLPTGAGANVLTF.

The chain carries TRBV5-5 and TRBJ1-5; TRBD1 matches 8 bases. Germline lookup yields CDR1 SGHKS and CDR2 YYEKEE (reference sequence). This CDR3 has 15 residues. Losses at the gene ends were 0 bases for V and 8 bases for J; bases not matched to a gene: 7. The CDR3 protein is CASSLDSGGFKPQHF. The DNA of the CDR3 is TGTGCCAGCAGCTTGGATTCAGGGGGCTTCAAGCCCCAGCATTTT.